A selection of T cell receptor beta chains follows, all from one sample in a study of CD8 T cells in ankylosing spondylitis. TCRdb redid the calling of the 5' RACE reads with MiXCR, one entry per CDR3 protein. The sample lists around 770,000 distinct CDR3 sequences, around 17% occurring once. Sequenced: blood, either unsorted or a sorted T cell fraction (not recorded which). All receptors come from a male donor with ankylosing spondylitis. CDR3s include the opening cysteine and the closing phenylalanine or tryptophan. The D gene is left open where the match is weak. Clone size is stated in some rows and not others, as once, few, many or a class when expanded.

v_gene: TRBV5-6
j_gene: TRBJ2-3
abundance: many
d_gene: -
CDR3nt: TGTGCCAGCAGCTTGGGCCGACGAGATACGCAGTATTTT
CDR3aa: CASSLGRRDTQYF

v_gene: TRBV5-1
j_gene: TRBJ2-1
abundance: few
d_gene: -
CDR3nt: TGCGCCAGCAGCTTGGGTCTGACCGCATCAGGCAATGAGCAGTTCTTC
CDR3aa: CASSLGLTASGNEQFF

v_gene: TRBV20-1
j_gene: TRBJ2-1
abundance: many
d_gene: TRBD1
CDR3nt: TGCAGTGCCCAGAGCCGGACAGGATCTGGCGAGCAGTTCTTC
CDR3aa: CSAQSRTGSGEQFF

v_gene: TRBV20-1
j_gene: TRBJ2-7
abundance: many
d_gene: -
CDR3nt: TGCAGTGCTCCCCGTACAGGGTCCAGCTCCTACGAGCAGTACTTC
CDR3aa: CSAPRTGSSSYEQYF

v_gene: TRBV24-1
j_gene: TRBJ2-1
abundance: -
d_gene: -
CDR3nt: TGTGCCACCAGTGATGGACGGTACAATGAGCAGTTCTTC
CDR3aa: CATSDGRYNEQFF

v_gene: TRBV6-5
j_gene: TRBJ2-5
abundance: -
d_gene: -
CDR3nt: TGTGCCAGCAGTTACTCCCCGGGGGCGGGCCAAGAGACCCAGTACTTC
CDR3aa: CASSYSPGAGQETQYF

v_gene: TRBV20-1
j_gene: TRBJ2-7
abundance: -
d_gene: TRBD2
CDR3nt: TGCAGTGCTCTACCGACTAGCGGGGGGGGTGAGCAGTACTTC
CDR3aa: CSALPTSGGGEQYF

v_gene: TRBV5-6
j_gene: TRBJ1-2
abundance: -
d_gene: -
CDR3nt: TGTGCCAGCGGTCTGGGACAAGGGCCCCATGGTGGCTACACCTTC
CDR3aa: CASGLGQGPHGGYTF

v_gene: TRBV4-1
j_gene: TRBJ1-2
abundance: -
d_gene: -
CDR3nt: TGCGCCAGCAGCCAAGTCGGGAAGGGGGTTGGCTATGGCTACACCTTC
CDR3aa: CASSQVGKGVGYGYTF

v_gene: TRBV15
j_gene: TRBJ2-3
abundance: -
d_gene: -
CDR3nt: TGTGCCACCAGTTTAGCGACTACGCAGTATTTT
CDR3aa: CATSLATTQYF

v_gene: TRBV12-3/TRBV12-4
j_gene: TRBJ1-3
abundance: few
d_gene: -
CDR3nt: TGTGCCAGCAGTTTGTGGGAATCTGGAAACACCATATATTTT
CDR3aa: CASSLWESGNTIYF

v_gene: TRBV6-1
j_gene: TRBJ2-3
abundance: few
d_gene: -
CDR3nt: TGTGCCAGCAGTGCCGGGCAGGGCTACCGCACAGATACGCAGTATTTT
CDR3aa: CASSAGQGYRTDTQYF

v_gene: TRBV4-1
j_gene: TRBJ2-7
abundance: few
d_gene: TRBD1
CDR3nt: TGCGCCAGCAGCCTGACAGGGACAGGGACCTACGAGCAGTACTTC
CDR3aa: CASSLTGTGTYEQYF

v_gene: TRBV3-1
j_gene: TRBJ2-7
abundance: -
d_gene: -
CDR3nt: TGTGCCAGCAGCCAAGAAGCAGGGACCTACGAGCAGTACTTC
CDR3aa: CASSQEAGTYEQYF

v_gene: TRBV15
j_gene: TRBJ1-3
abundance: -
d_gene: TRBD1
CDR3nt: TGTGCCACCAGCGGACAGGGGGCGCGGAACACCATATATTTT
CDR3aa: CATSGQGARNTIYF

v_gene: TRBV30
j_gene: TRBJ2-2
abundance: -
d_gene: -
CDR3nt: TGTGCCTGGAGTGCACCCCACCGGGGTGACACCGGGGAGCTGTTTTTT
CDR3aa: CAWSAPHRGDTGELFF

v_gene: TRBV10-3
j_gene: TRBJ2-7
abundance: few
d_gene: -
CDR3nt: TGTGCCATCGCCTCCTTAGGCAGCCTACGAGGGCAGTACTTC
CDR3aa: CAIASLGSLRGQYF

v_gene: TRBV7-8
j_gene: TRBJ1-1
abundance: few
d_gene: -
CDR3nt: TGTGCCAGCAGCTCAATACCAGGACCCAGCCTCGGGAACACTGAAGCTTTCTTT
CDR3aa: CASSSIPGPSLGNTEAFF

v_gene: TRBV12-3/TRBV12-4
j_gene: TRBJ2-1
abundance: few
d_gene: -
CDR3nt: TGTGCCAGCAGTTTCGACGGATCTTTTGACAATGAGCAGTTCTTC
CDR3aa: CASSFDGSFDNEQFF

v_gene: TRBV29-1
j_gene: TRBJ2-7
abundance: -
d_gene: TRBD2
CDR3nt: TGCAGCGTTGAAGCCGTGACTAGCGGCGCCTACGAGCAGTACTTC
CDR3aa: CSVEAVTSGAYEQYF

v_gene: TRBV7-3
j_gene: TRBJ2-1
abundance: few
d_gene: TRBD1
CDR3nt: TGTGCCAGCAGCTCAAGGACAGGGGGCATGGACAATGAGCAGTTCTTC
CDR3aa: CASSSRTGGMDNEQFF

v_gene: TRBV20-1
j_gene: TRBJ2-7
abundance: -
d_gene: TRBD1
CDR3nt: TGCAGTGCTGCCCGGACAGGCTCCTACGAGCAGTACTTC
CDR3aa: CSAARTGSYEQYF

v_gene: TRBV29-1
j_gene: TRBJ1-2
abundance: few
d_gene: TRBD1
CDR3nt: TGCAGCGTTATCTCCGGGACAGGGCATTTTAACTATGGCTACACCTTC
CDR3aa: CSVISGTGHFNYGYTF

v_gene: TRBV20-1
j_gene: TRBJ2-3
abundance: many
d_gene: -
CDR3nt: TGCAGTGCTAGCACCAGGAATCTAATTAGCACAGATACGCAGTATTTT
CDR3aa: CSASTRNLISTDTQYF

v_gene: TRBV7-3
j_gene: TRBJ2-2
abundance: -
d_gene: -
CDR3nt: TGTGCCAGCAGTTCAGGAGGAGTGAGCGGGGAGCTGTTTTTT
CDR3aa: CASSSGGVSGELFF

v_gene: TRBV27
j_gene: TRBJ2-7
abundance: few
d_gene: TRBD1
CDR3nt: TGTGCCAGCACCACCGGACAGGTATCCTACGAGCAGTACTTC
CDR3aa: CASTTGQVSYEQYF

v_gene: TRBV5-1
j_gene: TRBJ1-3
abundance: -
d_gene: -
CDR3nt: TGCGCCAGCAGTACGGGACGGAGCTCTGGAAACACCATATATTTT
CDR3aa: CASSTGRSSGNTIYF

v_gene: TRBV27
j_gene: TRBJ1-2
abundance: -
d_gene: -
CDR3nt: TGTGCCAGCAGTCATGGACCGGTGTATGGCTACACCTTC
CDR3aa: CASSHGPVYGYTF

v_gene: TRBV7-3
j_gene: TRBJ2-3
abundance: -
d_gene: -
CDR3nt: TGTGCCAGCAGCTTAGGCTCACACAGCACAGATACGCAGTATTTT
CDR3aa: CASSLGSHSTDTQYF

v_gene: TRBV27
j_gene: TRBJ2-5
abundance: -
d_gene: TRBD1
CDR3nt: TGTGCCAGCAGTTTACAGGGGCCAGGGGGGACCCAGTACTTC
CDR3aa: CASSLQGPGGTQYF

v_gene: TRBV11-2
j_gene: TRBJ2-1
abundance: -
d_gene: TRBD2
CDR3nt: TGTGCCAGCAGCTTAGTTGTGCCTAGCGGTTACAATGAGCAGTTCTTC
CDR3aa: CASSLVVPSGYNEQFF

v_gene: TRBV7-2
j_gene: TRBJ1-2
abundance: many
d_gene: -
CDR3nt: TGTGCCAGCAGCTTAGTTGGGGCTGGCTACACCTTC
CDR3aa: CASSLVGAGYTF

v_gene: TRBV3-1
j_gene: TRBJ2-7
abundance: few
d_gene: TRBD1
CDR3nt: TGTGCCAGCAGCTTTTGGGACAGGGCCGAGCAGTACTTC
CDR3aa: CASSFWDRAEQYF